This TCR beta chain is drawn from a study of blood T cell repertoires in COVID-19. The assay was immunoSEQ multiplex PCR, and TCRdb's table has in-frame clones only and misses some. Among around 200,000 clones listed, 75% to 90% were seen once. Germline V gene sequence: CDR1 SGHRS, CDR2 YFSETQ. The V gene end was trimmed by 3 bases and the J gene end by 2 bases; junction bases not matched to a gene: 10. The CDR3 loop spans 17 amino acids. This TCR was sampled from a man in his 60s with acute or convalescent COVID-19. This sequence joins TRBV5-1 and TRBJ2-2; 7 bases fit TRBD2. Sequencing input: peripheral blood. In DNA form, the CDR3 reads TGCGCCAGCAGCTGGACTAGTCTGGGAACTAACACCGGGGAGCTGTTTTTT. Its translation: CASSWTSLGTNTGELFF.